This entry features one TCR beta chain sequence. What antigen it recognizes has not been identified. No base-level quality is on record; no much larger clone is a single base apart. The data were obtained in a study of OX40 agonist ivuxolimab in advanced cancers. Describing the broader study: Ivuxolimab, which targeted the costimulatory receptor OX40 (CD134), was an agonistic, fully human IgG2 monoclonal antibody. The paper reports the monotherapy dose-escalation portion (N of about 52 patients) of the phase I ivuxolimab trial. The dose-escalation cohort was 80% to 90% male with a mean age of about 58 years, ranging from roughly 23 to 80. Prior anti-PD-1, anti-PD-L1 or anti-CTLA-4 therapy was permitted, and checkpoint inhibitors had been received by roughly 42% of dose-escalation patients. Intravenous ivuxolimab was administered to patients every 2 weeks at six dose levels: 0.01, 0.1, 0.3, 1.5, 3 and 10 mg/kg. Among the roughly 50 dose-escalation patients, about 20 had hepatocellular carcinoma, approximately 15 melanoma, 9 renal cell carcinoma and 9 head and neck cancer. Three dose-escalation patients achieved partial responses, one with hepatocellular carcinoma and two with cutaneous melanoma. Peripheral TCRbeta sequencing aimed to test whether ivuxolimab altered TCR sequence diversity and caused clonal T-cell expansion.

The trial excluded patients who had a history of autoimmune disease or who were on systemic immunosuppression. Peripheral blood for TCR sequencing was drawn from every dose cohort at baseline, at cycle 4 day 1 and at cycle 7 day 1. The samples were drawn from a first-in-human, open-label, multicenter phase I dose-escalation trial of ivuxolimab. Adults with locally advanced or metastatic melanoma, renal cell carcinoma, hepatocellular carcinoma or head and neck squamous cell carcinoma were enrolled in the trial. Before TCR sequencing, CD4+ and CD8+ T cells were separately sorted from peripheral blood. Broad study findings and their caveats: On average, CD8+ T cells showed more expanded clones than CD4+ T cells after ivuxolimab. In the 0.1-3.0 mg/kg groups, partial responders had among the lowest normalized peripheral clonal expansion, particularly in CD8+ T cells. Clonal expansion of both CD4+ and CD8+ blood T cells was observed from baseline to week 6 at doses 0.1 to 3.0 mg/kg. Antigen specificity was not determined for the clonally expanded peripheral T cells. Low levels of normalized T-cell clonal expansion were also shown by some nonresponding patients.

V is pared back by 9 bases and J by 7 bases, with 10 bases lying between the germline termini. The CDR3 starts with the cysteine, ends with the phenylalanine, and has 10 residues. Here the CDR3 DNA is all that survives: 30 bases in frame from base 1. Per the germline V gene, MDHEN is the CDR1 and SYDVKM is the CDR2. To sequence the TCRbeta CDR3 region, genomic DNA was isolated from the sorted cells. The immunoSEQ Assay was used to sequence the TCRbeta CDR3 regions. Imported from immuneACCESS, the table was reduced by TCRdb to in-frame sequences with V and J called. These copies leave out some clones; in studies compared against another copy, an unresolved V gene accounts for under half, and the cause of the remainder is not known. The sample table holds approximately 96,000 clones, of which roughly 87% were seen once. The top ten hold around 1.6% of the sample.

This sample comprised CD4+ or CD8+ T cells sorted from blood, obtained in a trial of the OX40 agonist ivuxolimab. The receptor was derived from an adult with an advanced solid tumor such as melanoma, head and neck, liver or kidney cancer. The chain is encoded by TRBV28 joined to TRBJ2-7, with no confident D gene call. CDR3 reads: CASGFGEQYF. The nucleotides are TGTGCCAGTGGATTCGGGGAGCAGTACTTC.